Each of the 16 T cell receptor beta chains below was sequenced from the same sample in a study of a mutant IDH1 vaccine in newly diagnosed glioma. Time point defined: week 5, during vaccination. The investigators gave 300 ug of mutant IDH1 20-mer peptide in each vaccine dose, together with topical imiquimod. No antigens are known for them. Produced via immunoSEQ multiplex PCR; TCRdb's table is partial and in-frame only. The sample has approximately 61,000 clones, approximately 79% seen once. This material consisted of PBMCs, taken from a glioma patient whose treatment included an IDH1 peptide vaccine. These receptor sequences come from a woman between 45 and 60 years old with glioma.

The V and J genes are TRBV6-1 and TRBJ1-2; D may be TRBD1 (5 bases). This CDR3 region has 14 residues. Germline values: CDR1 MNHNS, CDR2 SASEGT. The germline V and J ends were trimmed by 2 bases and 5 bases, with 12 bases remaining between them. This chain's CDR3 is CASSESGVLYGYTF. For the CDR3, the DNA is TGTGCCAGCAGTGAATCGGGGGTTCTGTATGGCTACACCTTC.

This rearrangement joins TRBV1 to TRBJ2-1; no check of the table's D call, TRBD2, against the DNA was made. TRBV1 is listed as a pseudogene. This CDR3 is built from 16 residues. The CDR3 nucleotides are TGCACCAGCAGCCAAGTCAAATGTACGCGGGGGGGCGCGCAGTTCTTC. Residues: CTSSQVKCTRGGAQFF.

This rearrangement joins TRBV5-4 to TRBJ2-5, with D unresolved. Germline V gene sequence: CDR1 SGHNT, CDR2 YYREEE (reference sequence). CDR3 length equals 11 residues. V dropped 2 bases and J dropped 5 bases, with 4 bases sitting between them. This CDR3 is CASSFQETQYF. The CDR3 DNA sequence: TGTGCCAGCAGCTTTCAGGAGACCCAGTACTTC.

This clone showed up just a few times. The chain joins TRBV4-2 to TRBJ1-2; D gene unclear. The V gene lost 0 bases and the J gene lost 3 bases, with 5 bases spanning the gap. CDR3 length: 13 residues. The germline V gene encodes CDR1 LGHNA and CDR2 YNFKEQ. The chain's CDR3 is CASSQDRDYGYTF. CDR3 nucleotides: TGTGCCAGCAGCCAAGATAGGGACTATGGCTACACCTTC.

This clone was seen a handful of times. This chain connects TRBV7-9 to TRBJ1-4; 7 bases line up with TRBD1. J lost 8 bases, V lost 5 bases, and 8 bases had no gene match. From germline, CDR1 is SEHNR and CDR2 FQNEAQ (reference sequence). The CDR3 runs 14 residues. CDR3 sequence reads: CASSLRQGSEKLFF. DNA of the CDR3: TGTGCCAGCAGCCTCCGACAGGGTTCGGAAAAACTGTTTTTT. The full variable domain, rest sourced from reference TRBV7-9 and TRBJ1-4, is DTGVSQNPRHKITKRGQNVTFRCDPISEHNRLYWYRQTLGQGPEFLTYFQNEAQLEKSRLLSDRFSAERPKGSFSTLEIQRTEQGDSAMYLCASSLRQGSEKLFFGSGTQLSVL.

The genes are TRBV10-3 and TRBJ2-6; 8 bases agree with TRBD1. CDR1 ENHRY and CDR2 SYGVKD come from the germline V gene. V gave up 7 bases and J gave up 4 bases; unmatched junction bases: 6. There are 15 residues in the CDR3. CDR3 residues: CAINPTGAGANVLTF. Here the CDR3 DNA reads TGTGCCATCAACCCGACAGGGGCCGGGGCCAACGTCCTGACTTTC.

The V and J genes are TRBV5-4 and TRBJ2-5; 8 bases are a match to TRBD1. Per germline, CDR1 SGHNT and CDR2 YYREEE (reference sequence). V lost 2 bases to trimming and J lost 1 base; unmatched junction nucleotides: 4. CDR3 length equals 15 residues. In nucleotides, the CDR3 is TGTGCCAGCAGCTTTACAGGGGGATCCCAAGAGACCCAGTACTTC. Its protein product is CASSFTGGSQETQYF.

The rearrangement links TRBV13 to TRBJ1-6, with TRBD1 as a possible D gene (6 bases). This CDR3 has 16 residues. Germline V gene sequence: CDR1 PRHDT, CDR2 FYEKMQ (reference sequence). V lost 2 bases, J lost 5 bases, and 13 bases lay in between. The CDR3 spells CASSLSRGAHNSPLHF. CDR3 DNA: TGTGCCAGCAGCTTATCCCGGGGGGCGCATAATTCACCCCTCCACTTT. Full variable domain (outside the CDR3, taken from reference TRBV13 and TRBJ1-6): AAGVIQSPRHLIKEKRETATLKCYPIPRHDTVYWYQQGPGQDPQFLISFYEKMQSDKGSIPDRFSAQQFSDYHSELNMSSLELGDSALYFCASSLSRGAHNSPLHFGNGTRLTVT.

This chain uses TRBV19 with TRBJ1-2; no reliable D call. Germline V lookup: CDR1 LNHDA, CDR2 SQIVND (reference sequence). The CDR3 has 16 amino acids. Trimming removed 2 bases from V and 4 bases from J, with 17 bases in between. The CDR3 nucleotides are TGTGCCAGTAGTATATGGGCGGGTCGAGCAGGCTATGGCTACACCTTC. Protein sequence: CASSIWAGRAGYGYTF.

The CDR3 DNA reads as TGTGCCATCAGTGAGGGGGGGACTGTTTACAATGAGCAGTTCTTC. As protein: CAISEGGTVYNEQFF. V gene TRBV10-3 combines with J gene TRBJ2-1; a possible D gene is TRBD2 (6 bases). Germline-derived CDR1 and CDR2 are ENHRY and SYGVKD. This CDR3 is built from 15 residues. V was shortened by 2 bases and J by 4 bases, with 12 bases between the two germline ends.

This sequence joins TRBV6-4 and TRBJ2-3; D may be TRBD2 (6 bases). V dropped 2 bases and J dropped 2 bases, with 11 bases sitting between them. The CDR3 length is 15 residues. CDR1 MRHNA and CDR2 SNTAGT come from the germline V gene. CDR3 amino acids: CASSDIGGTTDTQYF. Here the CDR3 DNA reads TGTGCCAGCAGTGACATTGGGGGGACCACAGATACGCAGTATTTT.

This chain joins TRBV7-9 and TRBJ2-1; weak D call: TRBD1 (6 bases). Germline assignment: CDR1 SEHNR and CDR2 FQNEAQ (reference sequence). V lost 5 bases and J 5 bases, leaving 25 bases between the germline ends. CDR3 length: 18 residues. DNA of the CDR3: TGTGCCAGCAGCCCTACGATCGGACAGACTTCTATCCACAATGAGCAGTTCTTC. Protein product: CASSPTIGQTSIHNEQFF.

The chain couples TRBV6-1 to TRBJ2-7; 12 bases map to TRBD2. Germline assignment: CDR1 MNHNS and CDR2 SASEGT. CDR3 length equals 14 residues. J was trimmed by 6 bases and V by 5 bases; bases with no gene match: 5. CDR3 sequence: CASSPSGGASEQYF. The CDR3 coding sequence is TGTGCCAGCAGTCCTAGCGGGGGGGCTTCCGAGCAGTACTTC.

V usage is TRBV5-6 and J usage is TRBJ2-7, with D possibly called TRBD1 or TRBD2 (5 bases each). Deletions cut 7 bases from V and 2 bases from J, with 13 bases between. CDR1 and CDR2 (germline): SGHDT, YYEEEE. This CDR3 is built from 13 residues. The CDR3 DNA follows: TGTGCCAGCGCCCCGAGAGGGGCCTACGAGCAGTACTTC. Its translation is CASAPRGAYEQYF.

The CDR3 loop is CASSLGQGGNQPQHF. CDR3 DNA sequence: TGTGCCAGCAGCTTGGGACAGGGGGGCAATCAGCCCCAGCATTTT. The chain has TRBV5-5 and TRBJ1-5; 9 nucleotides match TRBD1. This CDR3 is built from 15 residues. J gave up 2 bases and V 0 bases, and 0 bases lay outside the gene matches. Germline V gene lookup returns CDR1 SGHKS and CDR2 YYEKEE (reference sequence).

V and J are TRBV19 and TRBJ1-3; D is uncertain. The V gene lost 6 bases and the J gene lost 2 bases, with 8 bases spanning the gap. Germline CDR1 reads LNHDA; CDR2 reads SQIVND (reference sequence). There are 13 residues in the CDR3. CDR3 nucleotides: TGTGCCAGTAGGAAGGCGGCTGGAAACACCATATATTTT. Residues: CASRKAAGNTIYF.